This TCR beta chain was retrieved from a study of OX40 agonist ivuxolimab in advanced cancers. The assay was immunoSEQ multiplex PCR, and TCRdb's table has in-frame clones only and misses some. The sample has some 83,000 clones; 90% are singletons. The CDR3 spans 16 residues. Germline CDR1 is SGHTA and CDR2 is FQGNSA. V dropped 1 base and J dropped 4 bases, with 14 bases sitting between them. The receptor's source is an adult with an advanced solid tumor such as melanoma, head and neck, liver or kidney cancer. V usage is TRBV7-2 and J usage is TRBJ1-5; D ambiguous. Sequencing was performed on CD4+ or CD8+ T cells sorted from blood, taken in a trial of the OX40 agonist ivuxolimab. CDR3 amino acids: CASSLGTRLGNQPQHF. The CDR3 DNA reads as TGTGCCAGCAGCTTAGGGACCCGTTTAGGGAATCAGCCCCAGCATTTT.